This entry features one TCR beta chain sequence. Its antigen is undetermined. The ends were cut back, 2 bases at V and 6 bases at J, with 10 bases in the middle. Germline V gene data show CDR1 as LNHDA and CDR2 as SQIVND (reference sequence). The CDR3 sequence is 14 residues long. The data are from a study of T cell responses to AZD1222 COVID-19 vaccine. Findings of the study overall: At study baseline, merely more than 5 AZD1222 recipients were seropositive. Receipt of two AZD1222 doses was followed by a rise in Spike-specific TCR breadth and depth.

Assay: immunoSEQ multiplex PCR; the TCRdb copy retains only in-frame clones and omits some. The top ten clones hold approximately 3.6% of a sample with tens of thousands of clones, 80% to 90% of them seen once. Sequenced material: peripheral blood, taken 28 days after the second AZD1222 dose. The chain uses TRBV19 and TRBJ1-4, with D possibly TRBD1 on 5 matching bases. This clonotype was obtained from an adult who received the AZD1222 COVID-19 vaccine. In DNA, the CDR3 is TGTGCCAGTAGTATAAGCCAGGGCGATGAAAAACTGTTTTTT. Translation: CASSISQGDEKLFF.